These 28 T cell receptor beta chains share one sample of origin, sequenced in a study of blood T cell repertoires in COVID-19. The repertoire was sequenced with immunoSEQ multiplex PCR; TCRdb's copy has only in-frame clones and lacks some. This sample yields 300,000 to 400,000 clones, of which around 85% are seen a single time; around 4.2% belongs to the top ten. The sample taken for sequencing was PBMCs or T cells enriched from blood (not recorded which). These receptors originate from a woman in her forties with acute COVID-19.

The count of this clone is one. V and J are TRBV5-6 and TRBJ2-4; TRBD2 might be the D (5 bases). The V gene lost 4 bases and the J gene lost 0 bases, with 14 bases spanning the gap. The CDR3 has 16 residues. Germline V gene sequence: CDR1 SGHDT, CDR2 YYEEEE. The chain's CDR3 is CASSTTLGLAKNIQYF. CDR3 coding DNA: TGTGCCAGCAGCACGACTCTTGGACTAGCCAAAAACATTCAGTACTTC.

The V and J genes are TRBV19 and TRBJ1-1; D ambiguous. Trimming pared 4 bases from V and 4 bases from J, leaving 10 bases between. The germline V gene has CDR1 LNHDA and CDR2 SQIVND (reference sequence). There are 13 residues in the CDR3. CDR3 nucleotides: TGTGCCAGTAGTAGCGGACTGTTCACTGAAGCTTTCTTT. Its protein is CASSSGLFTEAFF.

CDR3 in DNA: TGTGCCAGCAGTGAAGATGGAGGGACGTTTATTGAAGCTTTCTTT. Its translation is CASSEDGGTFIEAFF. The rearrangement joins TRBV6-1 to TRBJ1-1, with D possibly being TRBD1 (5 bases). Trimming stripped 1 base from V and 7 bases from J, with 16 bases between. CDR1 is MNHNS, CDR2 SASEGT, per germline. This CDR3 spans 15 amino acids.

The V call is TRBV18, the J call TRBJ1-6, with 7 bases matching TRBD1. The CDR3 loop spans 15 amino acids. Germline lookup yields CDR1 KGHSH and CDR2 LQKENI. The V segment lost 1 base and the J segment 5 bases; nucleotides outside the gene matches: 2. In nucleotides, the CDR3 is TGTGCCAGCTCACCACTCACAGGGGATAATTCACCCCTCCACTTT. Protein sequence: CASSPLTGDNSPLHF.

This clone occurred once. The rearrangement uses TRBV3-1 (or the pseudogene TRBV3-2) and TRBJ2-3; 12 nucleotides line up with TRBD2. V shed 1 base and J 7 bases; nucleotides not matched to a gene: 3. Germline CDR1 is LGHDT and CDR2 is YNNKEL (reference sequence). The CDR3 sequence is 15 residues long. DNA of the CDR3: TGTGCCAGCAGCCAAGGACTAGCGGGGGCTTATACGCAGTATTTT. Encoded protein: CASSQGLAGAYTQYF.

CDR3: CASSNRDSCSGELFF. In DNA, the CDR3 is TGTGCCAGCAGCAACCGGGACAGCTGCTCCGGGGAGCTGTTTTTT. This chain joins TRBV21-1 and TRBJ2-2; the table's D call, TRBD1, has no DNA check behind it. TRBV21-1 is a pseudogene. The CDR3 consists of 15 residues.

The rearrangement joins TRBV7-3 to TRBJ2-2, with D possibly being TRBD2 (5 bases). There are 17 residues in the CDR3. Germline V gene data show CDR1 as SGHTA and CDR2 as FQGTGA. Trimming removed 5 bases from V and 4 bases from J, with 20 bases in between. CDR3 residues: CASSPNQMEVGTGELFF. Written as DNA, the CDR3 is TGTGCCAGCAGCCCGAATCAGATGGAGGTGGGCACCGGGGAGCTGTTTTTT.

The chain links TRBV5-1 to TRBJ2-5; 13 positions agree with TRBD2. The CDR3 runs 15 residues. Looked up from germline, CDR1 is SGHRS and CDR2 is YFSETQ. The trim removed 1 base at V and 5 bases at J, leaving 2 bases unmatched. As DNA, the CDR3 is TGCGCCAGCAGCTTGCAGGGACTAGCGGGGGAGACCCAGTACTTC. It is translated as CASSLQGLAGETQYF.

The chain has TRBV18 and TRBJ1-2, with 10 bases fitting TRBD1. Germline CDR1 is KGHSH and CDR2 is LQKENI. This CDR3 spans 15 amino acids. V was pared by 1 base and J by 10 bases, with 9 bases of the junction left unmatched. The CDR3 is CASSPQRGQGKPYTF. DNA for the CDR3: TGTGCCAGCTCACCACAAAGGGGACAGGGGAAACCCTACACCTTC.

The chain joins TRBV28 to TRBJ2-7; D is undetermined. The CDR3 consists of 17 residues. The germline V and J ends were trimmed by 7 bases and 0 bases, with 22 bases remaining between them. CDR1 is MDHEN, CDR2 SYDVKM, per germline. The CDR3 sequence is CASNRADGIFSSYEQYF. The CDR3 DNA is TGTGCCAGCAACCGCGCGGATGGTATATTTAGCTCCTACGAGCAGTACTTC.

The gene calls are TRBV7-6 and TRBJ1-1, with 8 positions matching TRBD1. This CDR3 has 17 amino acids. V shed 5 bases, J shed 11 bases, and the junction held 22 bases outside the gene matches. The germline CDR1 and CDR2 sequences are SGHVS and FNYEAQ. As DNA, the CDR3 is TGTGCCAGCAGCCAGCTAGGCAGGGGGCTTTACAATATTCCGGCTTTCTTT. Translation gives CASSQLGRGLYNIPAFF.

This clone came up once. This chain links TRBV10-1 with TRBJ1-1, with a possible D match to TRBD1 (5 bases). The CDR3 runs to 19 residues. Trimming took 3 bases from V and 3 from J, leaving 26 bases between them. Germline V CDR1 and CDR2: WNHNN, SYGVQD (reference sequence). DNA for the CDR3: TGCGCCAGCAGTGACCCCTTCAGGGTGTTCGGAAGAAAGGACACTGAAGCTTTCTTT. It translates to CASSDPFRVFGRKDTEAFF.

The gene calls are TRBV3-1 (or the pseudogene TRBV3-2) and TRBJ1-4, with 8 bases lining up with TRBD1. Looked up from germline, CDR1 is LGHDT and CDR2 is YNNKEL (reference sequence). This CDR3 region has 19 residues. The ends lost 0 bases at V and 0 bases at J; junction bases unmatched: 9. The CDR3 protein is CASSQDKGTGTPTNEKLFF. CDR3 coding DNA: TGTGCCAGCAGCCAAGATAAGGGGACAGGAACACCAACTAATGAAAAACTGTTTTTT.

The chain combines TRBV5-1 with TRBJ2-2; 11 bases fit TRBD1. The J segment lost 3 bases and the V segment lost 4 bases, leaving 5 bases of the junction unmatched. From germline, CDR1 is SGHRS and CDR2 YFSETQ. The CDR3 extends over 16 amino acids. In DNA, the CDR3 is TGCGCCAGCAGCAGGACAGGGGGCGATTACACCGGGGAGCTGTTTTTT. Protein: CASSRTGGDYTGELFF.

This chain uses TRBV9 with TRBJ1-5, with 9 bases matching TRBD1. CDR3 size: 13 residues. J was trimmed by 7 bases and V by 3 bases; bases with no gene match: 2. CDR1 is SGDLS, CDR2 YYNGEE, per germline. The CDR3, as DNA: TGTGCCAGCAGCGCGGGACAGGGCCAGCCCCAGCATTTT. It codes for CASSAGQGQPQHF.

This rearrangement joins TRBV5-1 to TRBJ1-6; possible D gene TRBD1, 5 bases. V was cut by 6 bases and J by 7 bases, with 11 bases left in between. This CDR3 contains 13 residues. CDR1 is SGHRS and CDR2 is YFSETQ in the germline V gene. The CDR3 spells CASTRGWNSPLHF. The CDR3, as DNA: TGCGCCAGCACACGGGGGTGGAATTCACCCCTCCACTTT.

This clone appeared a few times. This rearrangement joins TRBV4-2 to TRBJ1-1; D remains unclear. Trimming left V 4 bases short and J 1 base short, with 7 bases between. Germline V lookup: CDR1 LGHNA, CDR2 YNFKEQ. The CDR3 is 13 amino acids. The CDR3 coding sequence is TGTGCCAGCAGCCCAGTGGCGAACACTGAAGCTTTCTTT. Amino acids: CASSPVANTEAFF.

The rearrangement joins TRBV7-9 to TRBJ2-5; weak D call: TRBD1 (6 bases). There are 16 residues in the CDR3. Per germline, CDR1 SEHNR and CDR2 FQNEAQ (reference sequence). V lost 1 base and J lost 7, with 19 bases in between. CDR3 amino acids: CASSLGAGTTYGTQYF. Here the CDR3 DNA reads TGTGCCAGCAGCTTAGGGGCCGGGACAACATACGGGACCCAGTACTTC.

V is TRBV3-1 (or the pseudogene TRBV3-2) and J is TRBJ1-2; D unresolved. The germline CDR1 and CDR2 sequences are LGHDT and YNNKEL (reference sequence). CDR3 size: 14 residues. Trimming took off 0 bases at V and 2 bases at J, with 7 bases between the two ends. CDR3 sequence: CASSQERANYGYTF. The CDR3 DNA reads TGTGCCAGCAGCCAAGAGCGGGCCAACTATGGCTACACCTTC.

This chain connects TRBV28 to TRBJ1-1, with D maybe TRBD1 (5 bases). From germline, CDR1 is MDHEN and CDR2 SYDVKM. The CDR3 has 13 amino acids. The V gene lost 1 base and the J gene lost 6 bases, with 9 bases spanning the gap. CDR3 nucleotides: TGTGCCAGCAGTTTATCGCAGGGTCCTGAAGCTTTCTTT. Protein product: CASSLSQGPEAFF. Full variable domain (outside the CDR3, taken from reference TRBV28 and TRBJ1-1): DVKVTQSSRYLVKRTGEKVFLECVQDMDHENMFWYRQDPGLGLRLIYFSYDVKMKEKGDIPEGYSVSREKKERFSLILESASTNQTSMYLCASSLSQGPEAFFGQGTRLTVV.

Worth noting for this clone: In the same sample, other DNA sequences code for this CDR3. The chain carries TRBV4-1 and TRBJ1-2; a possible D gene is TRBD1 (6 bases). Per the germline V gene, CDR1 is MGHRA and CDR2 is YSYEKL. This CDR3 has 13 residues. V was trimmed by 1 base and J by 6 bases, leaving 9 bases between them. Here the CDR3 DNA reads TGCGCCAGCAGCCAAGGGTCAGGGGATGGCTACACCTTC. Translation: CASSQGSGDGYTF.

The CDR3 DNA is TGTGCCAGCAGCCCGAGGACTAGCGTGTACAATGAGCAGTTCTTC. Translation: CASSPRTSVYNEQFF. This chain joins TRBV3-1 (or the pseudogene TRBV3-2) and TRBJ2-1, with 9 positions matching TRBD2. The J segment lost 4 bases and the V segment lost 4 bases, leaving 5 bases of the junction unmatched. Per germline, CDR1 LGHDT and CDR2 YNNKEL (reference sequence). This CDR3 has 15 residues.

The chain is built from TRBV5-1 and TRBJ2-5; no clear D gene. Trimming removed 0 bases at V and 5 bases at J, with 8 bases between. The CDR3 is made up of 13 amino acids. From germline, CDR1 is SGHRS and CDR2 YFSETQ. The CDR3 region is CASSLDQRETQYF. CDR3 sequence (DNA): TGCGCCAGCAGCTTGGACCAGAGGGAGACCCAGTACTTC.

This clone has a single count. The V gene is TRBV27, the J gene TRBJ2-1, with TRBD1 identical over 10 bases. The junction had 5 bases not matched to a gene; V was cut back by 3 bases and J by 0 bases. CDR3 size: 17 residues. Germline V gene sequence: CDR1 MNHEY, CDR2 SMNVEV (reference sequence). The CDR3 DNA sequence: TGTGCCAGCAGTTTCCCGGGACAGGGGAGCTCCTACAATGAGCAGTTCTTC. Residues: CASSFPGQGSSYNEQFF.

The V gene is TRBV6-2 or TRBV6-3, the J gene TRBJ1-5; the D gene is possibly TRBD1 (6 bases). V shed 6 bases and J shed 0 bases, with 9 bases lying between them. This CDR3 region has 14 residues. From germline, CDR1 is MNHEY and CDR2 SVGEGT. The CDR3, as DNA: TGTGCCAGCAGCAGGACAGTTAGCAATCAGCCCCAGCATTTT. Its translation is CASSRTVSNQPQHF.

This clone was observed a handful of times. The chain links TRBV4-3 to TRBJ2-7, with 8 bases matching TRBD1. J gave up 7 bases and V 5 bases, and 13 bases lay outside the gene matches. CDR1 LGHNA and CDR2 YSLEER come from the germline V gene. CDR3 length equals 15 residues. In DNA, the CDR3 is TGCGCCAGCAGCGTTACGGACAGGGACCATGAAGAGCAGTACTTC. Amino acid sequence: CASSVTDRDHEEQYF.

J is TRBJ2-5 and V is TRBV14; TRBD2 agrees at 13 bases. The V segment lost 3 bases and the J segment 5 bases; nucleotides outside the gene matches: 18. The CDR3 runs 20 residues. Germline V gene lookup returns CDR1 SGHDN and CDR2 FVKESK. The CDR3 spells CASSHEKLGLAGLGVETQYF. The CDR3 DNA follows: TGTGCCAGCAGCCACGAGAAACTGGGACTAGCGGGACTGGGTGTGGAGACCCAGTACTTC.

The J gene is TRBJ1-3, the V gene TRBV3-1 (or the pseudogene TRBV3-2); D is uncertain. The CDR3 consists of 13 residues. Trimming took off 1 base at V and 4 bases at J, with 5 bases between the two ends. Germline CDR1 LGHDT, CDR2 YNNKEL (reference sequence). In DNA form, the CDR3 reads TGTGCCAGCAGCCAAGGGCCCGGAAACACCATATATTTT. It codes for CASSQGPGNTIYF.